A single sample gave rise to the 29 T cell receptor beta chains below, sequenced in a study of blood T cell repertoires in COVID-19. Sequenced by immunoSEQ multiplex PCR; TCRdb stores in-frame clones only, minus some. The sample has about 120,000 clones; about 80% are singletons. The specimen was peripheral blood. These receptor sequences come from a woman between 40 and 50 years old with acute or convalescent COVID-19.

This clone was counted a few times. This chain links TRBV5-1 with TRBJ2-7; 9 nucleotides agree with TRBD2. This CDR3 spans 15 amino acids. V lost 0 bases to trimming and J lost 4 bases; unmatched junction nucleotides: 5. Germline assignment: CDR1 SGHRS and CDR2 YFSETQ. The DNA of the CDR3 is TGCGCCAGCAGCTTGGTTAGCGGGGGAGAATACGAGCAGTACTTC. It is translated as CASSLVSGGEYEQYF.

This clone was recorded once. The chain employs TRBV11-2 and TRBJ2-7, with 10 bases matching TRBD2. Germline V gives CDR1 SGHAT, CDR2 FQNNGV. The CDR3 extends over 18 amino acids. The junction had 9 bases not matched to a gene; V was cut back by 1 base and J by 0 bases. CDR3 residues: CASSLAPRTSGNSYEQYF. DNA of the CDR3: TGTGCCAGCAGCTTAGCGCCAAGGACTAGCGGAAACTCCTACGAGCAGTACTTC.

The V and J genes are TRBV7-7 and TRBJ2-1; 8 nucleotides line up with TRBD1. CDR3 size: 21 residues. CDR1 SSHAT and CDR2 FNYEAQ come from the germline V gene (reference sequence). V lost 5 bases to trimming and J lost 0 bases; unmatched junction nucleotides: 21. The CDR3 loop is CASSPQGAGDSKLSSYNEQFF. DNA for the CDR3: TGTGCCAGCAGCCCCCAGGGGGCAGGGGATTCGAAATTGAGCTCCTACAATGAGCAGTTCTTC. The full variable domain, with the rest looked up from reference TRBV7-7 and TRBJ2-1, is GAGVSQSPRYKVTKRGQDVTLRCDPISSHATLYWYQQALGQGPEFLTYFNYEAQPDKSGLPSDRFSAERPEGSISTLTIQRTEQRDSAMYRCASSPQGAGDSKLSSYNEQFFGPGTRLTVL.

V is TRBV4-3 and J is TRBJ2-5; TRBD2 agrees at 9 bases. Trimming cost V 5 bases and J 4 bases; bases outside gene matches: 8. The V gene's germline CDR1 is LGHNA and CDR2 YSLEER. The CDR3 is made up of 15 amino acids. The CDR3 is CASSDGVAGVETQYF. Here the CDR3 DNA reads TGCGCCAGCAGCGACGGAGTAGCGGGGGTAGAGACCCAGTACTTC.

The chain is built from TRBV29-1 and TRBJ2-1; 8 bases are shared with TRBD2. Germline lookup yields CDR1 SQVTM and CDR2 ANQGSEA. V shed 6 bases and J 0 bases; nucleotides not matched to a gene: 1. The CDR3 totals 13 residues. This CDR3 is CSVRGGSYNEQFF. The DNA for the CDR3 is TGCAGCGTCCGGGGGGGCTCCTACAATGAGCAGTTCTTC.

This clone was seen a single time. This chain connects TRBV18 to TRBJ1-3; D gene uncertain. Germline V gene lookup returns CDR1 KGHSH and CDR2 LQKENI. The ends were cut back, 2 bases at V and 1 base at J, with 6 bases in the middle. The CDR3 spans 14 residues. The CDR3 here is CASSPVDSGNTIYF. In DNA form, the CDR3 reads TGTGCCAGCTCACCAGTAGATTCTGGAAACACCATATATTTT.

This clone was picked up one time. The gene calls are TRBV25-1 and TRBJ1-4; D not certain. CDR3 length: 13 amino acids. CDR1 and CDR2 from the germline V gene are MGHDK and SYGVNS. V gave up 5 bases and J gave up 6 bases, with 10 bases separating them. The CDR3 coding sequence is TGTGCCAGCAGTTCTGGACTTTATGAAAAACTGTTTTTT. Amino acids: CASSSGLYEKLFF.

The chain couples TRBV7-6 to TRBJ2-3; 8 nucleotides align to TRBD2. Germline V gene lookup returns CDR1 SGHVS and CDR2 FNYEAQ. The CDR3 has 15 residues. Trimming removed 5 bases from V and 2 bases from J; junction bases left unmatched: 6. CDR3 residues: CASSRSGGHTDTQYF. CDR3 DNA: TGTGCCAGCAGCCGCAGCGGGGGCCACACAGATACGCAGTATTTT.

This chain uses TRBV6-2 or TRBV6-3 with TRBJ2-5, with TRBD2 identical over 10 bases. Germline trimming cut 5 bases from V and 4 bases from J; bases unmatched to any gene: 13. The length of the CDR3 is 17 residues. Germline assignment: CDR1 MNHEY and CDR2 SVGEGT. The CDR3 bases are TGTGCCAGCAGTACACTGAGGAGCGGGGGGGCCGGAGAGACCCAGTACTTC. It translates to CASSTLRSGGAGETQYF.

J is TRBJ1-2 and V is TRBV7-2; D gene unclear. The CDR3 length is 16 residues. Germline V CDR1 and CDR2: SGHTA, FQGNSA. Trimming left V 3 bases short and J 7 bases short, with 21 bases between. In DNA form, the CDR3 reads TGTGCCAGCAGCTTGGACCGCGCGGGAGGCTTTGGTGGCTACACCTTC. Protein product: CASSLDRAGGFGGYTF.

This chain joins TRBV5-8 and TRBJ2-1, with D possibly matching TRBD2 (5 bases). Trimming pared 4 bases from V and 0 bases from J, leaving 11 bases between. The germline V gene encodes CDR1 SGHTS and CDR2 YDEGEE. The CDR3 is made up of 15 amino acids. CDR3 in amino acids: CASSRRLPSYNEQFF. CDR3 sequence (DNA): TGTGCCAGCAGCCGCCGACTACCCTCCTACAATGAGCAGTTCTTC.

The rearrangement uses TRBV19 and TRBJ2-3; 13 bases are a match to TRBD2. CDR3 length: 16 amino acids. CDR1 is LNHDA and CDR2 is SQIVND in the germline V gene (reference sequence). The V gene end was trimmed by 3 bases and the J gene end by 2 bases; junction bases not matched to a gene: 2. In DNA form, the CDR3 reads TGTGCCAGTAGTATGACTAGCGGGGGGACCACAGATACGCAGTATTTT. Translated: CASSMTSGGTTDTQYF.

The genes are TRBV29-1 and TRBJ1-1; 9 bases line up with TRBD1. The junction had 4 bases not matched to a gene; V was cut back by 4 bases and J by 1 base. CDR1 is SQVTM and CDR2 is ANQGSEA in the germline V gene. The CDR3 length is 14 residues. CDR3 region: CSVADRGRNTEAFF. Here the CDR3 DNA reads TGCAGCGTTGCCGACAGGGGGAGGAACACTGAAGCTTTCTTT.

The chain recombines TRBV9 with TRBJ2-2; maybe TRBD2 (6 bases). Trimming shortened V by 0 bases and J by 5 bases, and 11 bases separated the two germline ends. Germline V lookup: CDR1 SGDLS, CDR2 YYNGEE. The CDR3 loop spans 15 amino acids. The CDR3 protein is CASSVDSGSTGELFF. The CDR3 DNA follows: TGTGCCAGCAGCGTAGATAGCGGTAGTACCGGGGAGCTGTTTTTT.

The chain joins TRBV2 to TRBJ2-2; 10 bases are shared with TRBD1. V shed 6 bases, J shed 2 bases, and the junction held 9 bases outside the gene matches. From germline, CDR1 is SNHLY and CDR2 FYNNEI. The CDR3 extends over 17 amino acids. CDR3 in amino acids: CASRGDRGRGNTGELFF. CDR3 nucleotide sequence: TGTGCCAGCAGGGGTGACAGGGGGCGAGGCAACACCGGGGAGCTGTTTTTT.

This clone showed up just a few times. The chain employs TRBV12-3 or TRBV12-4 and TRBJ1-6; D gene uncertain. The CDR3 runs 11 residues. The V and J ends lost 3 bases and 9 bases respectively, with 3 bases between them. The CDR3 coding sequence is TGTGCCAGCAGTTTCCGTTCACCCCTCCACTTT. It yields the protein CASSFRSPLHF.

The V and J genes are TRBV9 and TRBJ2-3; D remains ambiguous. The CDR3 runs 15 residues. V lost 0 bases and J lost 1, with 9 bases in between. The V gene's germline CDR1 is SGDLS and CDR2 YYNGEE. CDR3 bases: TGTGCCAGCAGCGTAGTTGGCTCTCGCACAGATACGCAGTATTTT. Amino acid sequence: CASSVVGSRTDTQYF.

This chain joins TRBV7-6 and TRBJ1-3; a weak D match, TRBD1 (5 bases). Germline V gene lookup returns CDR1 SGHVS and CDR2 FNYEAQ. The CDR3 consists of 17 residues. V was shortened by 3 bases and J by 3 bases, with 18 bases between the two germline ends. The CDR3 nucleotides are TGTGCCAGCAGCTTCGGAGTGACACAAGACAGTGGAAACACCATATATTTT. Amino acid sequence: CASSFGVTQDSGNTIYF.

This rearrangement joins TRBV5-1 to TRBJ1-2; D may be TRBD1 (5 bases). This CDR3 is 13 amino acids long. Germline V lookup: CDR1 SGHRS, CDR2 YFSETQ. Trimming removed 0 bases at V and 13 bases at J, with 16 bases between. The CDR3 nucleotides are TGCGCCAGCAGCTTGGGCCGGCAGGGATCCTCCACCTTC. It encodes CASSLGRQGSSTF.

The chain recombines TRBV6-6 with TRBJ2-1; 15 nucleotides align to TRBD2. Germline V gene lookup returns CDR1 MNHNY and CDR2 SVGAGI (reference sequence). CDR3 size: 19 residues. V shed 5 bases and J 5 bases; nucleotides not matched to a gene: 13. This CDR3 is CASSRRTSGGGFPNNEQFF. DNA for the CDR3: TGTGCCAGCAGTCGACGGACTAGCGGGGGGGGATTTCCGAACAATGAGCAGTTCTTC.

The chain has TRBV28 and TRBJ1-2; D is perhaps TRBD1 (6 bases). Germline CDR1 and CDR2: MDHEN and SYDVKM. V was pared by 5 bases and J by 8 bases, with 15 bases between. The CDR3 spans 13 residues. The CDR3 protein is CASSGQLSFGYTF. The DNA for the CDR3 is TGTGCCAGCAGTGGACAGCTATCGTTCGGCTACACCTTC.

The chain couples TRBV6-4 to TRBJ1-1; 9 nucleotides line up with TRBD1. The CDR3 sequence is 15 residues long. The V segment lost 1 base and the J segment 1 base; nucleotides outside the gene matches: 1. The germline V gene encodes CDR1 MRHNA and CDR2 SNTAGT. DNA of the CDR3: TGTGCCAGCAGTGACTTGGACAGGGGGAACACTGAAGCTTTCTTT. Its translation is CASSDLDRGNTEAFF.

The DNA of the CDR3 is TGTGCCAGCAGTGACATAGCGGATACGCAGTATTTT. Translated, it gives CASSDIADTQYF. The chain recombines TRBV25-1 with TRBJ2-3; D might be TRBD2 (5 bases). Germline lookup yields CDR1 MGHDK and CDR2 SYGVNS. The V end lost 3 bases, the J end lost 6 bases, and 7 bases lay between the germline ends. This CDR3 region has 12 residues.

The chain links TRBV29-1 to TRBJ2-1; 9 nucleotides align to TRBD1. With 7 bases clipped from V and 3 bases from J, the junction kept 7 bases outside the gene matches. This CDR3 has 14 residues. The V gene's germline CDR1 is SQVTM and CDR2 ANQGSEA. CDR3 protein: CSAQRDRDYNEQFF. In nucleotides, the CDR3 is TGCAGCGCCCAACGGGACAGGGACTACAATGAGCAGTTCTTC.

This chain links TRBV7-9 with TRBJ2-1; 8 bases agree with TRBD2. V lost 1 base, J lost 7 bases, and 9 bases stayed unmatched. The V gene's germline CDR1 is SEHNR and CDR2 FQNEAQ (reference sequence). This CDR3 is 16 amino acids long. CDR3 sequence: CASSLVWSGGWNEQFF. CDR3 coding DNA: TGTGCCAGCAGCTTAGTGTGGAGCGGGGGTTGGAATGAGCAGTTCTTC.

V gene TRBV6-5 combines with J gene TRBJ2-7, with D unclear. Trimming pared 11 bases from V and 5 bases from J, leaving 13 bases between. This CDR3 is built from 11 residues. Germline V gene sequence: CDR1 MNHEY, CDR2 SVGAGI. The DNA for the CDR3 is TGTGCCGTCAGAGGTTGGAACGAGCAGTACTTC. It encodes CAVRGWNEQYF.

This chain joins TRBV5-6 and TRBJ1-1; TRBD1 agrees at 11 bases. Per the germline V gene, CDR1 is SGHDT and CDR2 is YYEEEE. CDR3 length: 15 residues. Trimming took 5 bases from V and 5 from J; bases not matched to a gene: 8. CDR3 nucleotide sequence: TGTGCCAGCAGTCGCGGACAGGGGGCGCGGACTGAAGCTTTCTTT. Protein product: CASSRGQGARTEAFF.

This sequence joins TRBV21-1 and TRBJ2-7; the DNA was not compared with TRBD2, the D call given in the table. TRBV21-1 has pseudogene status. This CDR3 has 15 residues. CDR3 residues: CASRETSVRTHEQYF. CDR3 in DNA: TGTGCCAGCAGAGAAACTAGCGTTAGAACCCACGAGCAGTACTTC.

The chain joins TRBV5-1 to TRBJ2-7; 11 positions match TRBD2. Germline V lookup: CDR1 SGHRS, CDR2 YFSETQ. Trimming took 2 bases from V and 5 from J; bases not matched to a gene: 3. The CDR3 totals 14 residues. The CDR3 nucleotides read TGCGCCAGCAGCTTTAGCGGGGGGGCAGACGAGCAGTACTTC. Residues: CASSFSGGADEQYF.